This T cell receptor beta chain was captured by sequencing in a study of sequential checkpoint blockade in melanoma. Using immunoSEQ multiplex PCR, the repertoire was profiled, and TCRdb retains in-frame clones only, with some absent. The data show fewer than 20,000 clones, with 65% to 75% seen just once and around 5% held by the top ten. Treatment reported: randomized to nivolumab then ipilimumab (arm A) or the reverse (arm B). General observations from the study: Response in arm A was associated with pretreatment TIL clonality.

Turning to this clone: What it binds is unknown.

The germline gives CDR1 SGDLS, CDR2 YYNGEE. V was trimmed by 0 bases and J by 2 bases, leaving 5 bases between them. The CDR3 runs 13 residues. This receptor was identified in a human donor with melanoma. The chain links TRBV9 to TRBJ1-1; D remains unclear. This specimen consisted of tumor tissue (inferred from file names), obtained from a patient given nivolumab and ipilimumab in sequence. CDR3 nucleotides: TGTGCCAGCAGCGTAGAACTAAACACTGAAGCTTTCTTT. It encodes CASSVELNTEAFF.